These 15 T cell receptor beta chains share one sample of origin, sequenced in a study of Graves' ophthalmopathy and Graves' hyperthyroidism. From RNA, the CDR3 regions of TCR beta chains were amplified and sequenced. Second-round multiplex PCR followed a first-round RT-PCR using HTBI primers. MiXCR was run by TCRdb on the multiplex PCR reads, yielding one entry per CDR3 protein. In the table there are hundreds of thousands of distinct CDR3 sequences, roughly 39% of which are singletons. Sample: peripheral blood. The receptors shown here come from an adult man with Graves' ophthalmopathy.

This clonotype came up a few times. The chain joins TRBV20-1 to TRBJ2-3; 9 bases align to TRBD2. Per the germline V gene, CDR1 is DFQATT and CDR2 is SNEGSKA (reference sequence). The trim removed 6 bases at V and 1 base at J, leaving 5 bases unmatched. There are 14 residues in the CDR3. CDR3 nucleotide sequence: TGCAGTGCATTAAGGACTAGCGGCACAGATACGCAGTATTTT. Translated, it gives CSALRTSGTDTQYF.

This chain uses TRBV7-9 with TRBJ2-2; 13 bases fit TRBD2. Germline CDR1 is SEHNR and CDR2 is FQNEAQ (reference sequence). The CDR3 spans 20 residues. Trimming at V came to 5 bases and at J to 3 bases, leaving 15 bases not matched to a gene. This CDR3 reads CASSQDYGLAGVVDTGELFF. The CDR3 DNA reads TGTGCCAGCAGCCAAGATTACGGACTAGCGGGAGTTGTGGACACCGGGGAGCTGTTTTTT.

Note on this clonotype: At one end the junction does not follow the germline gene, possibly because of a read error. The genes are TRBV2 and TRBJ2-6; tentative D call: TRBD1 (6 bases). The CDR3 totals 12 residues. Germline CDR1 is SNHLY and CDR2 is FYNNEI. The CDR3: CASKGERGTEAF. CDR3 nucleotide sequence: TGTGCCAGCAAGGGGGAAAGGGGCACTGAAGCTTTC.

The chain joins TRBV25-1 to TRBJ1-3; D gene ambiguous. This CDR3 comprises 14 residues. V lost 0 bases and J 8 bases, leaving 11 bases between the germline ends. Germline CDR1 MGHDK, CDR2 SYGVNS. The CDR3 DNA is TGTGCCAGCAGTGAATATACGGGGTCGGACACCATATATTTT. Translation gives CASSEYTGSDTIYF.

In this sample, this clonotype turned up many times. The conserved phenylalanine or tryptophan normally closing the CDR3 is absent here, so this likely arose from a read error. The chain employs TRBV10-3 and TRBJ1-6; D is unclear. The CDR3 is made up of 17 amino acids. Germline CDR1 reads ENHRY; CDR2 reads SYGVKD. V was trimmed by 0 bases and J by 9 bases, leaving 18 bases between them. The CDR3 DNA reads TGTGCCATCAGTGAGTCCGAACGTGACCCGACGTTTTCACCCCTCCACCTT. It encodes CAISESERDPTFSPLHL.

This clonotype was recorded many times. The V call is TRBV12-3 or TRBV12-4, the J call TRBJ2-5, with 10 bases lining up with TRBD2. The CDR3 has 16 amino acids. Trimming took 6 bases from V and 5 from J; bases not matched to a gene: 12. CDR3 residues: CASSQEGAGGEETQYF. CDR3 sequence (DNA): TGTGCCAGCAGCCAGGAGGGAGCGGGAGGGGAGGAGACCCAGTACTTC.

This clonotype has ten or more counts. The chain employs TRBV10-3 and TRBJ1-5; possible D gene TRBD1, 6 bases. The ends were cut back, 10 bases at V and 5 bases at J, with 12 bases in the middle. Germline loops: CDR1 ENHRY, CDR2 SYGVKD. The CDR3 has 12 residues. In DNA form, the CDR3 reads TGTGCCAGCAACAGGGATGATCAGCCCCAGCATTTT. It encodes CASNRDDQPQHF.

This clonotype was detected a few times. The CDR3 coding sequence is TGTGCCAGCAGCCCCGAGACTAGCGGGAAACTCTACGAGCAGTACTTC. This encodes CASSPETSGKLYEQYF. The chain links TRBV12-3 or TRBV12-4 to TRBJ2-7; 11 nucleotides align to TRBD2. This CDR3 spans 16 amino acids. The ends lost 6 bases at V and 3 bases at J; junction bases unmatched: 10.

This clonotype turned up a few times. The gene calls are TRBV5-5 and TRBJ2-7; a weak D match, TRBD1 (5 bases). CDR3 length equals 16 residues. V lost 1 base, J lost 2 bases, and 16 bases lay in between. The germline V gene encodes CDR1 SGHKS and CDR2 YYEKEE (reference sequence). The CDR3 spells CASSLKDKLPAYEQYF. In DNA form, the CDR3 reads TGTGCCAGCAGCTTGAAGGACAAGTTGCCCGCCTACGAGCAGTACTTC.

A note on this clonotype: A much larger clone lies a single base off, so this may be a read error. The V call is TRBV7-9, the J call TRBJ2-7; 12 bases line up with TRBD2. Trimming at V came to 5 bases and at J to 2 bases, leaving 4 bases not matched to a gene. The CDR3 runs 15 residues. The germline V gene has CDR1 SEHNR and CDR2 FQNEAQ (reference sequence). Here the CDR3 reads CASSTASGGAYEQYF. The DNA for the CDR3 is TGTGCCAGCAGCACCGCTAGCGGGGGGGCCTACGAGCAGTACTTC. Full variable domain (missing parts from reference TRBV7-9 and TRBJ2-7): DTGVSQNPRHKITKRGQNVTFRCDPISEHNRLYWYRQTLGQGPEFLTYFQNEAQLEKSRLLSDRFSAERPKGSFSTLEIQRTEQGDSAMYLCASSTASGGAYEQYFGPGTRLTVT.

This clonotype was found a few times. The genes are TRBV7-9 and TRBJ1-4, with a possible D match to TRBD1 (6 bases). V was cut by 4 bases and J by 8 bases, with 14 bases left in between. The germline V gene encodes CDR1 SEHNR and CDR2 FQNEAQ (reference sequence). CDR3 length: 14 residues. CDR3 DNA sequence: TGTGCCAGCAGCTCCAAAGGGGGTGGAGAAAAACTGTTTTTT. This encodes CASSSKGGGEKLFF.

In the case of this clonotype: A much larger clone lies a single base off, so this may be a read error. The chain couples TRBV20-1 to TRBJ2-5; a possible D gene is TRBD1 (6 bases). The CDR3 covers 13 residues. V was pared by 5 bases and J by 10 bases, with 20 bases between. CDR1 DFQATT and CDR2 SNEGSKA come from the germline V gene (reference sequence). The CDR3 sequence is CSAGQNQRGIQYF. The DNA for the CDR3 is TGCAGTGCTGGGCAGAATCAAAGGGGGATCCAGTACTTC.

This clonotype occurred many times. The rearrangement joins TRBV6-6 to TRBJ1-1; no reliable D call. The germline V gene has CDR1 MNHNY and CDR2 SVGAGI (reference sequence). The CDR3 has 13 amino acids. Trimming pared 5 bases from V and 5 bases from J, leaving 12 bases between. In nucleotides, the CDR3 is TGTGCCAGCAGTAAAGGGATCTGGACTGAAGCTTTCTTT. Translating gives CASSKGIWTEAFF.

V usage is TRBV29-1 and J usage is TRBJ2-3, with a possible D match to TRBD1 (9 bases). Germline CDR1 and CDR2: SQVTM and ANQGSEA. The CDR3 sequence is 15 residues long. V gave up 6 bases and J gave up 4 bases, with 20 bases separating them. CDR3 DNA sequence: TGCAGCGTCGCCGGGGGGGACAGGGACGCAGATACGCAGTATTTT. Its translation is CSVAGGDRDADTQYF.

This clonotype occurred many times. The chain carries TRBV15 and TRBJ2-2; D is uncertain. The germline V gene has CDR1 LNHNV and CDR2 YYDKDF (reference sequence). Deletions cut 5 bases from V and 4 bases from J, with 8 bases between. The CDR3 covers 13 residues. In DNA form, the CDR3 reads TGTGCCACCAGCCCCCCGGGCACCGGGGAGCTGTTTTTT. Residues: CATSPPGTGELFF.